Each of the 29 T cell receptor beta chains below was sequenced from the same sample in a study of T cell responses to AZD1222 COVID-19 vaccine. Clones were sequenced by immunoSEQ multiplex PCR, and TCRdb holds only the in-frame ones, with some missing. This sample yields tens of thousands of clones, of which about three quarters are seen a single time; 5.8% belongs to the top ten. The specimen comprised peripheral blood, sampled on day 0 of AZD1222 vaccination. The receptors were sampled from an adult in good health.

The chain combines TRBV6-5 with TRBJ1-5, with no clear D. CDR3 length: 14 amino acids. Looked up from germline, CDR1 is MNHEY and CDR2 is SVGAGI. V lost 2 bases and J lost 4, with 9 bases in between. The CDR3 DNA follows: TGTGCCAGCAGTTACCGACCACTGAATCAGCCCCAGCATTTT. Protein product: CASSYRPLNQPQHF.

The CDR3 spells CASSQDSSDLMYNEQFF. The CDR3 region has the DNA TGCGCCAGCAGCCAAGACAGTAGCGACCTCATGTACAATGAGCAGTTCTTC. The rearrangement joins TRBV4-1 to TRBJ2-1; TRBD2 is a possible D gene (5 bases). The CDR3 is 17 amino acids. Trimming stripped 0 bases from V and 4 bases from J, with 16 bases between. CDR1 and CDR2 from the germline V gene are MGHRA and YSYEKL.

This chain links TRBV5-6 with TRBJ2-5; TRBD2 aligns across 7 bases. V gave up 0 bases and J gave up 5 bases; unmatched junction bases: 1. Germline CDR1 and CDR2: SGHDT and YYEEEE. This CDR3 has 13 amino acids. As DNA, the CDR3 is TGTGCCAGCAGCTTGGCCGGGGGGGAGACCCAGTACTTC. Amino acids: CASSLAGGETQYF.

The chain is built from TRBV12-5 and TRBJ2-1, with 7 bases that match TRBD2. Germline CDR1 is LGHNT and CDR2 is FRNRAP. The J segment lost 4 bases and the V segment lost 10 bases, leaving 7 bases of the junction unmatched. The CDR3 has 13 residues. The CDR3 sequence: CATAGEGYNEQFF. DNA of the CDR3: TGTGCTACCGCGGGGGAGGGATACAATGAGCAGTTCTTC.

J is TRBJ1-6 and V is TRBV3-1 (or the pseudogene TRBV3-2); D is undetermined. The CDR3 loop spans 16 amino acids. V was trimmed by 5 bases and J by 5 bases, leaving 16 bases between them. Per the germline V gene, CDR1 is LGHDT and CDR2 is YNNKEL (reference sequence). The CDR3 region is CASSAVFIHHNSPLHF. As DNA, the CDR3 is TGTGCCAGCAGCGCAGTTTTCATACATCATAATTCACCCCTCCACTTT.

The chain uses TRBV5-1 and TRBJ2-3; 7 nucleotides line up with TRBD2. Germline CDR1 and CDR2: SGHRS and YFSETQ. V lost 1 base, J lost 4 bases, and 6 bases stayed unmatched. The CDR3 runs to 15 residues. The CDR3 nucleotides are TGCGCCAGCAGCTTGAGAGCGGGGAGTGCAGATACGCAGTATTTT. It yields the protein CASSLRAGSADTQYF.

This clone came up a few times. This rearrangement joins TRBV18 to TRBJ2-3; D not resolved. CDR3 length: 15 amino acids. Trimming stripped 6 bases from V and 4 bases from J, with 17 bases between. Germline V lookup: CDR1 KGHSH, CDR2 LQKENI. The CDR3 sequence: CASSFTAQKADTQYF. The CDR3 DNA reads as TGTGCCAGCTCCTTCACCGCCCAAAAGGCAGATACGCAGTATTTT.

The V call is TRBV5-1, the J call TRBJ1-1; possible D gene TRBD1, 5 bases. The CDR3 has 15 amino acids. Germline-derived CDR1 and CDR2 are SGHRS and YFSETQ. V lost 6 bases, J lost 2 bases, and 17 bases lay in between. The CDR3 region is CASNPWAQANTEAFF. CDR3 sequence (DNA): TGCGCCAGCAACCCTTGGGCACAGGCTAACACTGAAGCTTTCTTT.

The V gene is TRBV23-1, the J gene TRBJ1-5, with 8 bases fitting TRBD1. TRBV23-1 is marked as an open reading frame, function uncertain. V lost 6 bases, J lost 11 bases, and 12 bases stayed unmatched. The CDR3 runs 14 residues. As DNA, the CDR3 is TGCGCCAGCAGCCCCCTACAGGGGGATGAGGCCCAGCATTTT. It translates to CASSPLQGDEAQHF.

The chain has TRBV6-1 and TRBJ2-3; D is undetermined. Germline V gene lookup returns CDR1 MNHNS and CDR2 SASEGT. The germline V and J ends were trimmed by 2 bases and 5 bases, with 5 bases remaining between them. This CDR3 is built from 12 residues. The CDR3 coding sequence is TGTGCCAGCAGTGAATATCTAGATACGCAGTATTTT. It codes for CASSEYLDTQYF.

The chain combines TRBV27 with TRBJ1-1; TRBD1 agrees at 7 bases. Per germline, CDR1 MNHEY and CDR2 SMNVEV (reference sequence). The CDR3 sequence is 15 residues long. With V trimmed by 8 bases and J by 3 bases, 12 bases remained unmatched. The CDR3, as DNA: TGTGCCAGCCCCTGCTTAGGGGGCGGAGACACTGAAGCTTTCTTT. Translated, it gives CASPCLGGGDTEAFF.

The rearrangement uses TRBV7-2 and TRBJ1-5; TRBD1 agrees at 7 bases. Germline-derived CDR1 and CDR2 are SGHTA and FQGNSA. The trim removed 2 bases at V and 3 bases at J, leaving 7 bases unmatched. The CDR3 loop spans 16 amino acids. The CDR3 region is CASSLQGQMLNQPQHF. The CDR3 nucleotides are TGTGCCAGCAGCTTACAGGGACAGATGCTCAATCAGCCCCAGCATTTT.

This clone was recorded once. This chain uses TRBV6-5 with TRBJ1-1; TRBD1 is a possible D gene (5 bases). Trimming left V 4 bases short and J 10 bases short, with 19 bases between. Germline V gives CDR1 MNHEY, CDR2 SVGAGI. CDR3 size: 14 residues. The CDR3 loop is CASSFSNRDFGAFF. Written as DNA, the CDR3 is TGTGCCAGCAGTTTTTCGAACCGGGACTTTGGAGCTTTCTTT.

V and J are TRBV6-1 and TRBJ1-5; D call uncertain. Germline lookup yields CDR1 MNHNS and CDR2 SASEGT. The V end lost 2 bases, the J end lost 4 bases, and 6 bases lay between the germline ends. This CDR3 contains 13 residues. The CDR3 sequence is CASSEWRNQPQHF. CDR3 sequence (DNA): TGTGCCAGCAGTGAATGGAGGAATCAGCCCCAGCATTTT.

This clone was counted only a few times. The chain has TRBV27 and TRBJ1-2, with D possibly matching TRBD1 (5 bases). The CDR3 extends over 15 amino acids. Between the trimmed V and J ends, which lost 4 bases and 4 bases, there was a span of 16 bases. Germline CDR1 MNHEY, CDR2 SMNVEV (reference sequence). The CDR3 loop is CASSSPSQGAYGYTF. In nucleotides, the CDR3 is TGTGCCAGCAGTTCTCCTAGCCAGGGAGCCTATGGCTACACCTTC.

This chain connects TRBV6-5 to TRBJ1-1, with D possibly being TRBD1 (5 bases). The germline gives CDR1 MNHEY, CDR2 SVGAGI. Trimming shortened V by 0 bases and J by 1 base, and 9 bases separated the two germline ends. CDR3 length equals 15 residues. CDR3 nucleotide sequence: TGTGCCAGCAGTTACTCATGGCAGGGGAACACTGAAGCTTTCTTT. Translating it yields CASSYSWQGNTEAFF.

This clone was seen more than once but under ten times. J is TRBJ1-4 and V is TRBV5-1, with 8 bases fitting TRBD1. CDR1 and CDR2 from the germline V gene are SGHRS and YFSETQ. This CDR3 spans 14 amino acids. The V and J ends lost 4 bases and 8 bases, in that order; junction bases with no gene match: 7. The CDR3 region is CASSARGREEKLFF. The CDR3 nucleotides read TGCGCCAGCAGCGCCAGGGGGCGCGAGGAAAAACTGTTTTTT.

The CDR3 here is CASTRPDRGLETQYF. As DNA, the CDR3 is TGCGCCAGCACCCGCCCGGACAGGGGGCTTGAGACCCAGTACTTC. The rearrangement joins TRBV10-2 to TRBJ2-5, with 11 nucleotides matching TRBD1. Per the germline V gene, CDR1 is WSHSY and CDR2 is SAAADI. Losses at the gene ends were 7 bases for V and 5 bases for J; bases not matched to a gene: 9. This CDR3 is built from 15 residues.

By frequency in the sample, this clone is medium-sized. The chain uses TRBV5-1 and TRBJ2-3, with 8 bases identical to TRBD2. Germline-derived CDR1 and CDR2 are SGHRS and YFSETQ. Germline trimming cut 6 bases from V and 5 bases from J; bases unmatched to any gene: 11. This CDR3 has 15 amino acids. The CDR3 nucleotides are TGCGCCAGCACAGAGCGGGAGCGGTTCCAAGATACGCAGTATTTT. Translating gives CASTERERFQDTQYF.

The CDR3 bases are TGTGCCAGTAGTATATGGCAGGGACTAAGCAATCAGCCCCAGCATTTT. It yields the protein CASSIWQGLSNQPQHF. This chain joins TRBV19 and TRBJ1-5; TRBD1 is a possible D gene (5 bases). Per the germline V gene, CDR1 is LNHDA and CDR2 is SQIVND (reference sequence). V lost 2 bases and J 1 base, leaving 12 bases between the germline ends. This CDR3 comprises 16 residues.

This clone has a handful of counts. The chain recombines TRBV7-9 with TRBJ1-1; D possibly corresponds to TRBD1 (5 bases). CDR3 size: 16 residues. The germline V and J ends were trimmed by 4 bases and 1 base, with 16 bases remaining between them. CDR1 is SEHNR and CDR2 is FQNEAQ in the germline V gene (reference sequence). The CDR3 DNA reads TGTGCCAGCAGCTCCGACCTGGGGCAGGGGAACACTGAAGCTTTCTTT. Amino acids: CASSSDLGQGNTEAFF.

The chain is built from TRBV7-9 and TRBJ2-7, with 10 bases identical to TRBD2. The CDR3 sequence is 15 residues long. Germline V gene sequence: CDR1 SEHNR, CDR2 FQNEAQ (reference sequence). V was pared by 6 bases and J by 0 bases, with 5 bases of the junction left unmatched. The DNA of the CDR3 is TGTGCCAGCAGTTACAGGACTAGCGGCTCCTACGAGCAGTACTTC. Encoded protein: CASSYRTSGSYEQYF. The full variable domain, its missing parts supplied by reference TRBV7-9 and TRBJ2-7, is DTGVSQNPRHKITKRGQNVTFRCDPISEHNRLYWYRQTLGQGPEFLTYFQNEAQLEKSRLLSDRFSAERPKGSFSTLEIQRTEQGDSAMYLCASSYRTSGSYEQYFGPGTRLTVT.

The gene calls are TRBV6-5 and TRBJ1-2, with no clear D. Trimming left V 2 bases short and J 6 bases short, with 10 bases between. The CDR3 sequence is 13 residues long. Looked up from germline, CDR1 is MNHEY and CDR2 is SVGAGI. CDR3 protein: CASSYGVANGYTF. CDR3 nucleotides: TGTGCCAGCAGTTACGGGGTCGCGAATGGCTACACCTTC.

This clone has just a few counts. The chain is built from TRBV19 and TRBJ2-3, with 12 bases lining up with TRBD2. The CDR3 covers 18 residues. Per germline, CDR1 LNHDA and CDR2 SQIVND (reference sequence). The ends lost 3 bases at V and 6 bases at J; junction bases unmatched: 13. This CDR3 is CASSINGGLAGGLDTQYF. The CDR3 DNA is TGTGCCAGTAGTATTAACGGCGGGCTAGCGGGGGGGCTGGATACGCAGTATTTT.

The V call is TRBV2, the J call TRBJ1-2; possible D gene TRBD1, 6 bases. The CDR3 length is 14 residues. V was pared by 6 bases and J by 4 bases, with 15 bases between. The V gene's germline CDR1 is SNHLY and CDR2 FYNNEI. The CDR3 DNA is TGTGCCAGCAGCCAATCGACAGGTTTCTATGGCTACACCTTC. Its protein is CASSQSTGFYGYTF. The variable domain in full, with the rest retrieved from reference TRBV2 and TRBJ1-2, is EPEVTQTPSHQVTQMGQEVILRCVPISNHLYFYWYRQILGQKVEFLVSFYNNEISEKSEIFDDQFSVERPDGSNFTLKIRSTKLEDSAMYFCASSQSTGFYGYTFGSGTRLTVV.

This chain uses TRBV19 with TRBJ1-4; D perhaps matches TRBD1 (6 bases). Looked up from germline, CDR1 is LNHDA and CDR2 is SQIVND (reference sequence). This CDR3 is built from 17 residues. V lost 5 bases to trimming and J lost 3 bases, with 19 bases between them. The CDR3 DNA sequence: TGTGCCAGTAGTGTCGGCCAAACAGGGCTATCTAATGAAAAACTGTTTTTT. Translation gives CASSVGQTGLSNEKLFF.

The chain uses TRBV11-2 and TRBJ2-3, with TRBD2 matching 8 bases. The CDR3 has 15 amino acids. With 5 bases clipped from V and 0 bases from J, the junction kept 4 bases outside the gene matches. CDR1 and CDR2 from the germline V gene are SGHAT and FQNNGV. The CDR3 here is CASSLSGTSTDTQYF. CDR3 sequence (DNA): TGTGCCAGCAGCCTTAGCGGGACTAGCACAGATACGCAGTATTTT.

This chain uses TRBV7-2 with TRBJ2-7; D is uncertain. Germline CDR1 and CDR2: SGHTA and FQGNSA. This CDR3 contains 13 residues. Between the trimmed V and J ends, which lost 4 bases and 2 bases, there was a span of 9 bases. The CDR3 DNA is TGTGCCAGCAGCTCAATACCACCCTACGAGCAGTACGTC. This encodes CASSSIPPYEQYV.

The gene calls are TRBV18 and TRBJ1-1; 7 nucleotides agree with TRBD1. This CDR3 is built from 15 residues. Trimming at V came to 3 bases and at J to 1 base, leaving 5 bases not matched to a gene. Per the germline V gene, CDR1 is KGHSH and CDR2 is LQKENI. The CDR3 spells CASSPPRTGNTEAFF. CDR3 bases: TGTGCCAGCTCACCGCCTCGGACAGGGAACACTGAAGCTTTCTTT. Based on the CDR3 plus reference TRBV18 and TRBJ1-1, the full variable domain is NAGVMQNPRHLVRRRGQEARLRCSPMKGHSHVYWYRQLPEEGLKFMVYLQKENIIDESGMPKERFSAEFPKEGPSILRIQQVVRGDSAAYFCASSPPRTGNTEAFFGQGTRLTVV.